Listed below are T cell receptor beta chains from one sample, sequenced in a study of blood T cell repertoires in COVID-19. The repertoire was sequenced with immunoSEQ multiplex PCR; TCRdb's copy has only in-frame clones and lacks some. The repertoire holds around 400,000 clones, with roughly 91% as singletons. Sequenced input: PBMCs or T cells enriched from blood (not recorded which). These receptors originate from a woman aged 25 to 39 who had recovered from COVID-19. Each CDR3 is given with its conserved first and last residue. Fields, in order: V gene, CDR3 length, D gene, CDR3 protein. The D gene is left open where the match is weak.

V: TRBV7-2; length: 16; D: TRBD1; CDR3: CASSFRDRAGNQPQHF
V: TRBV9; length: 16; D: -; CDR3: CASSVDSQGTVKGYTF
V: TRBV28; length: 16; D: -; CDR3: CASSLQGYGSNQPQHF
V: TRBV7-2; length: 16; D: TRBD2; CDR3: CASSFIWTSGNHEQYF
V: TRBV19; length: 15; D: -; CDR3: CASSGTGPGGNEQFF
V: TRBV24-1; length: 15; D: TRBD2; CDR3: CATSVGLEEYNEQFF
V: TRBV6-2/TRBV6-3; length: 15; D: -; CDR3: CASSAWTEFNYGYTF
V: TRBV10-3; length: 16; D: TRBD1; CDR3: CAIGVPPGQVPYEQYF
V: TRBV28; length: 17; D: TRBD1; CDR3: CASRPITGGTSTDTQYF
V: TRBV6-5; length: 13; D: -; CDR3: CASSYARDRGYTF
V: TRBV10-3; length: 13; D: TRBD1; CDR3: CAISDTGAQMAFF
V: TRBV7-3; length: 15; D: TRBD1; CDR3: CASSLGRTGAYEQYF
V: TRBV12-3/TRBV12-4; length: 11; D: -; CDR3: CASSPFGEQFF
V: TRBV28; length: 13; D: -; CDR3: CASSLEGRTEAFF
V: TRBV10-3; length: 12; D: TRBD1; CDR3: CASRDRGDEQYF
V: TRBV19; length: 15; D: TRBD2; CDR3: CASSTGGLLQETQYF
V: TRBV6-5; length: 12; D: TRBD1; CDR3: CASSRGNGKAFF
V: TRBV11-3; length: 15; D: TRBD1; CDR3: CASSLGQGLPYEQYF
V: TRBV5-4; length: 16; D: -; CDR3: CASSAGGVSSYNEQFF
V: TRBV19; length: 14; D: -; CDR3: CASSISGGYSPLHF
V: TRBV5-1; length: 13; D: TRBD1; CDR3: CASRDRVGNEQFF
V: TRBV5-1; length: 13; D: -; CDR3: CASSLVGPDGYTF
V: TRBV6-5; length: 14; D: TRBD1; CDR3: CATFGQGISYGYTF
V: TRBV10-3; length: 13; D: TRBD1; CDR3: CAIRQGEVYGYTF
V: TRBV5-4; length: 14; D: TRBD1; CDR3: CASNPRGRDYGYTF
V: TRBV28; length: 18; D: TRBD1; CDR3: CASSSTGGSWSSYNEQFF
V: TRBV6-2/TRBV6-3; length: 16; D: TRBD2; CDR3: CASSYGDYSISYEQYF
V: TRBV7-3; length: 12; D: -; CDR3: CASSSRGYGYTF
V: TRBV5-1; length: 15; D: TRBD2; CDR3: CASSLASGGPHEQYF
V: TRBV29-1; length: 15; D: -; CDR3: CSVEGSESSYNEQFF
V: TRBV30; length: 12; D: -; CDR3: CAWRRGGTEAFF
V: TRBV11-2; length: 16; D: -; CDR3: CASSWRGTDSYNEQFF
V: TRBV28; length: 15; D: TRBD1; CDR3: CASSTPGQGVYEQYF
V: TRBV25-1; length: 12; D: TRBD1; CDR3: CASSGTGGGYTF
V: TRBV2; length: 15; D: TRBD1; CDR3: CASTDGTGGPYGYTF
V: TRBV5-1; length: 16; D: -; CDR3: CASSLVVADETNEQFF
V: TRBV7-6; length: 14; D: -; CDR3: CASSPLQASYEQYF
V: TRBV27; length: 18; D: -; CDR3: CASSETTLAGLYNSPLHF
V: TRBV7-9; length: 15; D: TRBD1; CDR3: CASSLRQGPNTEAFF
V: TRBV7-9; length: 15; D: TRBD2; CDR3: CASSRLADNTGELFF
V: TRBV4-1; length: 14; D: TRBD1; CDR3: CASSHWTGVNEQFF
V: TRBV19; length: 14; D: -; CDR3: CASSQQGRADTQYF